The 9 T cell receptor beta chains in this list originate from one sample, sequenced in a study of shared clonotypes between healthy human individuals. Libraries were prepared by immunoSEQ multiplex PCR; TCRdb keeps only in-frame clonotypes and omits some of them. The top ten clones hold about 1.5% of a sample with about 980,000 clones, about three quarters of them seen once. Sequenced: memory CD4+ T cells sorted from blood. Subset: CD45RA-negative fraction. The receptors originated from a man between 18 and 29 years old in good health.

This rearrangement joins TRBV19 to TRBJ2-6; D call uncertain. The CDR3 spans 15 residues. CDR1 LNHDA and CDR2 SQIVND come from the germline V gene (reference sequence). The germline V and J ends were trimmed by 7 bases and 4 bases, with 14 bases remaining between them. This chain's CDR3 is CASKEGLFGANVLTF. Here the CDR3 DNA reads TGTGCCAGTAAAGAAGGGCTTTTCGGGGCCAACGTCCTGACTTTC.

This chain uses TRBV19 with TRBJ1-1; D is perhaps TRBD1 (6 bases). Germline lookup yields CDR1 LNHDA and CDR2 SQIVND (reference sequence). Between the trimmed V and J ends, which lost 5 bases and 6 bases, there was a span of 19 bases. This CDR3 is built from 15 residues. The CDR3 DNA follows: TGTGCCAGTAGTTTTGGGACAAGAGACGATCCTGAAGCTTTCTTT. It encodes CASSFGTRDDPEAFF.

The chain carries TRBV7-9 and TRBJ1-3; no definite D call. From germline, CDR1 is SEHNR and CDR2 FQNEAQ (reference sequence). The CDR3 has 12 residues. V was pared by 0 bases and J by 8 bases, with 5 bases between. The CDR3: CASSLAFDTIYF. The CDR3 DNA reads as TGTGCCAGCAGCTTAGCGTTCGACACCATATATTTT.

The J gene is TRBJ1-2, the V gene TRBV7-8; D gene unclear. CDR1 and CDR2 from the germline V gene are SGHVS and FQNEAQ. This CDR3 region has 13 residues. Trimming took 5 bases from V and 7 from J, leaving 14 bases between them. The CDR3 nucleotides read TGTGCCAGCAGCCAGGACGGATTATTTGGCTACACCTTC. Translating it yields CASSQDGLFGYTF. Using reference TRBV7-8 and TRBJ1-2 for the parts outside the CDR3, the full variable domain is GAGVSQSPRYKVAKRGQDVALRCDPISGHVSLFWYQQALGQGPEFLTYFQNEAQLDKSGLPSDRFFAERPEGSVSTLKIQRTQQEDSAVYLCASSQDGLFGYTFGSGTRLTVV.

J is TRBJ1-6 and V is TRBV11-3; D ambiguous. With 0 bases removed from V and 7 bases from J, the gap between germline ends came to 10 bases. Germline assignment: CDR1 SGHNT and CDR2 YENEEA. The CDR3 has 15 residues. The CDR3, as DNA: TGTGCCAGCAGCTTAGACTCCGACGTAAATTCACCCCTCCACTTT. The encoded protein is CASSLDSDVNSPLHF.

The rearrangement joins TRBV30 to TRBJ2-7; TRBD2 matches 7 bases. The CDR3 loop spans 14 amino acids. Per the germline V gene, CDR1 is GTSNPN and CDR2 is SVGIG (reference sequence). V shed 3 bases and J 6 bases; nucleotides not matched to a gene: 11. The CDR3 DNA follows: TGTGCCTGGAGCCGGGGTAGCGGGCGGATCGAGCAGTACTTC. Translated: CAWSRGSGRIEQYF. Based on the CDR3 plus reference TRBV30 and TRBJ2-7, the full variable domain is SQTIHQWPATLVQPVGSPLSLECTVEGTSNPNLYWYRQAAGRGLQLLFYSVGIGQISSEVPQNLSASRPQDRQFILSSKKLLLSDSGFYLCAWSRGSGRIEQYFGPGTRLTVT.

The chain carries TRBV7-9 and TRBJ2-1; no reliable D call. Germline V gene sequence: CDR1 SEHNR, CDR2 FQNEAQ (reference sequence). V gave up 1 base and J gave up 4 bases, with 8 bases separating them. The CDR3 consists of 14 residues. The CDR3 loop reads CASSLVGVYNEQFF. The DNA for the CDR3 is TGTGCCAGCAGCTTAGTTGGGGTGTACAATGAGCAGTTCTTC.

The genes are TRBV7-6 and TRBJ2-1; D may be TRBD2 (6 bases). V was shortened by 2 bases and J by 0 bases, with 17 bases between the two germline ends. The CDR3 loop spans 18 amino acids. Germline CDR1 SGHVS, CDR2 FNYEAQ. As DNA, the CDR3 is TGTGCCAGCAGCTTAAGAAAACCGGAGGGTAGCTCCTACAATGAGCAGTTCTTC. Protein sequence: CASSLRKPEGSSYNEQFF.

Regarding this clone: Other nucleotide sequences from this sample produce the same CDR3. J is TRBJ2-1 and V is TRBV9, with D maybe TRBD2 (5 bases). Germline CDR1 SGDLS, CDR2 YYNGEE. With 2 bases removed from V and 6 bases from J, the gap between germline ends came to 9 bases. The CDR3 covers 13 residues. DNA of the CDR3: TGTGCCAGCAGCGTCGGGGAGAGCAATGAGCAGTTCTTC. It codes for CASSVGESNEQFF.